One and the same sample provided the 7 T cell receptor beta chains below, sequenced in a study of blood T cell repertoires in COVID-19. Clones were read by immunoSEQ multiplex PCR, and TCRdb kept only the in-frame ones, dropping some. Counted here are 200,000 to 250,000 clones, roughly four fifths occurring once; the ten biggest clones make up about 4%. The sequenced sample consisted of peripheral blood. These TCRs come from a man between 45 and 60 years old with acute or convalescent COVID-19.

The V gene is TRBV12-3 or TRBV12-4, the J gene TRBJ2-1; TRBD1 is a possible D gene (6 bases). Trimming pared 3 bases from V and 9 bases from J, leaving 9 bases between. The CDR3 runs to 12 residues. In nucleotides, the CDR3 is TGTGCCAGCAGTTTCAGGGGTGGTGAGCAGTTCTTC. It yields the protein CASSFRGGEQFF.

This rearrangement joins TRBV7-2 to TRBJ1-4, with unresolved D. Per germline, CDR1 SGHTA and CDR2 FQGNSA. Trimming took off 5 bases at V and 8 bases at J, with 12 bases between the two ends. The length of the CDR3 is 13 residues. CDR3 sequence reads: CASSDGPGEKLFF. The CDR3 region has the DNA TGTGCCAGCAGCGATGGGCCAGGCGAAAAACTGTTTTTT.

This chain uses TRBV27 with TRBJ1-5; D is perhaps TRBD1 (6 bases). CDR3 size: 19 residues. The V gene lost 6 bases and the J gene lost 3 bases, with 27 bases spanning the gap. The V gene's germline CDR1 is MNHEY and CDR2 SMNVEV (reference sequence). The DNA of the CDR3 is TGTGCCAGCAGAACTACCAGAACAGGGAACCCCCCATCCAATCAGCCCCAGCATTTT. Protein: CASRTTRTGNPPSNQPQHF.

The chain links TRBV7-9 to TRBJ2-7, with a tentative D call TRBD2 (6 bases). The CDR3 is 12 residues long. Germline V lookup: CDR1 SEHNR, CDR2 FQNEAQ (reference sequence). CDR3 amino acids: CASRGAGHEQYF. The CDR3 nucleotides are TGTGCTAGCCGAGGGGCGGGACACGAGCAGTACTTC.

The rearrangement links TRBV14 to TRBJ2-5; D is possibly TRBD2 (6 bases). V lost 3 bases to trimming and J lost 5 bases, with 34 bases between them. There are 21 residues in the CDR3. Germline-derived CDR1 and CDR2 are SGHDN and FVKESK. CDR3 sequence: CASSHARVRVSGYGGGETQYF. The DNA for the CDR3 is TGTGCCAGCAGCCACGCCAGAGTTAGGGTTAGCGGCTATGGAGGTGGGGAGACCCAGTACTTC.

The rearrangement links TRBV27 to TRBJ2-3; no reliable D call. Germline CDR1 MNHEY, CDR2 SMNVEV (reference sequence). Trimming took off 4 bases at V and 4 bases at J, with 18 bases between the two ends. This CDR3 comprises 16 residues. CDR3 amino acids: CASSSRPNYPADTQYF. The CDR3 DNA follows: TGTGCCAGCAGTTCGCGGCCTAACTACCCGGCAGATACGCAGTATTTT.

The V gene is TRBV18, the J gene TRBJ1-2; TRBD1 might be the D (5 bases). CDR3 length: 15 amino acids. Trimming took off 3 bases at V and 4 bases at J, with 15 bases between the two ends. Germline loops: CDR1 KGHSH, CDR2 LQKENI. CDR3 DNA: TGTGCCAGCTCACCGGTAGACGGGAGGGGCTATGGCTACACCTTC. It translates to CASSPVDGRGYGYTF.